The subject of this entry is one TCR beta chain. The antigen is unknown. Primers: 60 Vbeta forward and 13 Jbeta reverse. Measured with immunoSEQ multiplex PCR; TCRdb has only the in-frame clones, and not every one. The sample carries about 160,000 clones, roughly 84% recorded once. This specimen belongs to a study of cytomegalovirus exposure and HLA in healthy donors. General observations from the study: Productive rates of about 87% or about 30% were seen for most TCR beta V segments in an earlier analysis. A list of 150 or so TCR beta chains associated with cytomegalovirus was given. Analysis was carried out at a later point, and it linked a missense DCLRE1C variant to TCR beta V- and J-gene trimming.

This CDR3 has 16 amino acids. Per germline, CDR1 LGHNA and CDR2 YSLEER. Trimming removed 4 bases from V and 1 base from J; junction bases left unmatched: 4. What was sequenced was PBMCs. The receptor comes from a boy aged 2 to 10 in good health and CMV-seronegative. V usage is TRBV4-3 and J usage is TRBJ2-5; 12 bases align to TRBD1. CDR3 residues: CASSPRDRGPQETQYF. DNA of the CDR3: TGCGCCAGCAGCCCAAGGGACAGGGGGCCCCAAGAGACCCAGTACTTC.